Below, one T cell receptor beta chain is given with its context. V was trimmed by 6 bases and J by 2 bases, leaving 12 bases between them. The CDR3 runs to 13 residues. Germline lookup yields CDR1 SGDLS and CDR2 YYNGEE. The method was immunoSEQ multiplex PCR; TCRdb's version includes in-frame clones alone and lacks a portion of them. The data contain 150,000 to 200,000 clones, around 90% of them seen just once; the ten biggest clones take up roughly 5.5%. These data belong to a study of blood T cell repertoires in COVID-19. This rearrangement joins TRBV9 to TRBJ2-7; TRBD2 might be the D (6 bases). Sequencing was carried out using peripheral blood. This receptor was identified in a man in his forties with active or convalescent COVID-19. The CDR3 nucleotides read TGTGCCAGCAACCCGTCGGGGGCCTACGAGCAGTACTTC. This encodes CASNPSGAYEQYF.